This is a list of T cell receptor beta chains from one sample in a study of metastatic and nonmetastatic thyroid tumors. MiXCR was used by TCRdb to re-call the PCR reads. The table includes 65,000 to 70,000 clones, 14% detected once. Sequencing was done on a sample of blood. The receptors were gathered from a male donor with papillary thyroid cancer or a benign thyroid nodule (not recorded which). Some clones in this sample may be carry-over from other donors' samples. The CDR3 runs from the conserved cysteine through the conserved F or W. The D gene is left open where the match is weak. Part of the rows lack a size; the others show once, few, many or a class for expanded clones.

size	V	D	J	DNA	CDR3
many	TRBV6-1	.	TRBJ2-3	TGTGCCAGCAGTGAGTACTCTGCCACAGATACGCAGTATTTT	CASSEYSATDTQYF
few	TRBV6-6	.	TRBJ2-2	TGTGCCAGCATTTACCGGGCGGACTACACTTGGGAGCTGTTTTTT	CASIYRADYTWELFF
many	TRBV5-4	.	TRBJ1-1	TGTGCCAGCAGCCCGGGACGCGGGGGGACTGAAGCTTTCTTT	CASSPGRGGTEAFF
many	TRBV27	TRBD2	TRBJ2-1	TGTGCCAGCAGTTTATCGGGACTAGGGTACAATGAGCAGTTCTTC	CASSLSGLGYNEQFF
.	TRBV20-1	TRBD1	TRBJ1-2	TGCAGTGCTGCTGACAGGGGGCGGTATGGCTACACCTTC	CSAADRGRYGYTF
many	TRBV27	.	TRBJ2-7	TGTGCCAGCAGTTCAACCTTAATGGGCCGCTCCTACGAGCAGTACTTC	CASSSTLMGRSYEQYF
.	TRBV20-1	TRBD2	TRBJ2-7	TGCAGTGCTAGCTCGGGACTAGCGGGAGTTCCCTACGAGCAGTACTTC	CSASSGLAGVPYEQYF
.	TRBV6-2/TRBV6-3	.	TRBJ2-2	TGTGCCAGCAGTTACTCGGGGGTCGAAGCCGGGGAGCCGTTTTTT	CASSYSGVEAGEPFF
many	TRBV6-5	.	TRBJ2-1	TGTGTCAGCAGTTACTCGGTAAGGCAGGCGACCTACAATGAGCAGTTCTTC	CVSSYSVRQATYNEQFF
many	TRBV24-1	.	TRBJ1-5	TGTGCCCCCCTTGGGGTCAGGGACAATCAGCCCCAGCATTTT	CAPLGVRDNQPQHF
many	TRBV20-1	.	TRBJ1-5	TGCAGTGCCTGGAGGGCAGGGGATGGCAATCAGCCCCAGCATTTT	CSAWRAGDGNQPQHF
.	TRBV19	TRBD2	TRBJ2-1	TGTGCCAGTAGTATCCTCCAGGAGGGCTACGCGGGAGCGAGTGAGCAGTTCTTC	CASSILQEGYAGASEQFF
many	TRBV30	.	TRBJ1-3	TGTGCCTGGAGTGCCCTAGGTGGGAGACGGGAGACCATATATTTT	CAWSALGGRRETIYF
few	TRBV6-5	TRBD2	TRBJ2-7	TGTGCCAGCAGCTCACCTCCAAGGTGGGGACTAGCGGATTACGAGCAGTACTTC	CASSSPPRWGLADYEQYF
many	TRBV30	.	TRBJ2-7	TGTGCCTGGAGTGTAGCTCTCGAGCAGTACTTC	CAWSVALEQYF
many	TRBV19	.	TRBJ2-1	TGTGCCAGTAGTGATGGGGAGTGGAAAAATGAGCAGTTCTTC	CASSDGEWKNEQFF
many	TRBV13	.	TRBJ2-2	TGTGCCAGCAGCGGGGACAACAGGCGAGACACCGGGGAGCTGTTTTTT	CASSGDNRRDTGELFF
many	TRBV5-1	TRBD2	TRBJ2-7	TGCGCCAGCAGCATACAAGCGGGAGGCCTCTACGAGCAGTACTTC	CASSIQAGGLYEQYF
many	TRBV4-3	.	TRBJ2-7	TGCGCCAGCAGCCAAGATCTGGTAGCGGACGAGCAGTACTTC	CASSQDLVADEQYF
many	TRBV4-2	TRBD2	TRBJ2-5	TGTGCCAGCAGCCAAGTGGGGCTAGCGGTGAAAGAGACCCAGTACTTC	CASSQVGLAVKETQYF
many	TRBV7-2	.	TRBJ2-7	TGTGCCAGCAGCTTAGGTGGGGGCTACGAGCAGTACTTC	CASSLGGGYEQYF
.	TRBV10-2	.	TRBJ2-5	TGCGCCAGCAGACCCGGCGGACAAGAGACGCAGTACTTC	CASRPGGQETQYF
many	TRBV4-1	.	TRBJ2-7	TGCGCCAGCAGCCAAGCTCTGGACGGAACCTACGAGCAGTACTTC	CASSQALDGTYEQYF
many	TRBV2	TRBD2	TRBJ2-3	TGTGCCAGCAGGCTAGCGGGAGCTGTAGATACGCAGTATTTT	CASRLAGAVDTQYF
few	TRBV27	TRBD2	TRBJ2-1	TGTGCCAGCAGGGACGGGACTAGCGGGAGTTCGTACAATGAGCAGTTCTTC	CASRDGTSGSSYNEQFF
many	TRBV25-1	.	TRBJ2-5	TGTGCCAGCCGAGTGGGCGTGGGGGAGACCCAGTACTTC	CASRVGVGETQYF
many	TRBV5-6	TRBD2	TRBJ2-1	TGTGCCAGCAGCTCTGATAGCGGGAGGCTCAATGAGCAGTTCTTC	CASSSDSGRLNEQFF
many	TRBV18	TRBD1	TRBJ2-7	TGTGCCAGCTCAGGTAGACAGGGGAAAGGCGAGCAGTACTTC	CASSGRQGKGEQYF
.	TRBV11-2	.	TRBJ1-4	TGTGCCAGCAGCTTATTATCTGGGCCTAATGAAAAACTGTTTTTT	CASSLLSGPNEKLFF
many	TRBV6-2/TRBV6-3	TRBD1	TRBJ1-3	TGTGCCAGCAGACGGGACAGCATTCCTGGAAACACCATATATTTT	CASRRDSIPGNTIYF
many	TRBV5-8	.	TRBJ1-1	TGTGCCAGCAGCTTGGCCGAACGGAACACTGAAGCTTTCTTT	CASSLAERNTEAFF
many	TRBV27	TRBD2	TRBJ2-1	TGTGCCAGCAGTTCCTTGGGACTAGCGGACCACAATGAGCAGTTCTTC	CASSSLGLADHNEQFF
many	TRBV19	.	TRBJ1-2	TGTGCCAGTAGTCCGTCGTTTAGGGGTTCATTGAGGAGTTATGGCTACACCTTC	CASSPSFRGSLRSYGYTF
many	TRBV11-2	.	TRBJ2-3	TGTGCCAGCAGCTTACCCATGGGGAATACGCAGTATTTT	CASSLPMGNTQYF
many	TRBV11-2	.	TRBJ2-2	TGTGCCAGCAGCTTAACTCCGGGACCGAACACCGGGGAGCTGTTTTTT	CASSLTPGPNTGELFF
.	TRBV28	TRBD2	TRBJ2-1	TGTGCCAGCAGTTTCTGGATAGCGGGAGAAGACGAGCAGTTCTTC	CASSFWIAGEDEQFF
many	TRBV27	.	TRBJ1-2	TGTGCCAGCAGTTCGTTAATGACAGGAAACTATGGCTACACCTTC	CASSSLMTGNYGYTF
.	TRBV6-5	.	TRBJ2-2	TGTGCCAGCAGTTACCTTACAGGTGTCGGTTCCGGGGAGCTGTTTTTT	CASSYLTGVGSGELFF
many	TRBV10-2	.	TRBJ2-1	TGCGCCAGCAGAACCTGGGACGGCAGCTCCTACAATGAGCAGTTCTTC	CASRTWDGSSYNEQFF
.	TRBV6-5	TRBD2	TRBJ2-2	TGTGCCAGCAGTTCCCTAGCGGGAGTCCATACCGGGGAGCTTTTTTTT	CASSSLAGVHTGELFF
few	TRBV30	.	TRBJ2-1	TGTGCCTGGGCACAGGCCTCCTCCTACAATGAGCAGTTCTTC	CAWAQASSYNEQFF
once	TRBV7-6	TRBD1	TRBJ2-5	TGTGTCAGCAGCTCCAGGGGGCGTGAGACCCAGTACTTC	CVSSSRGRETQYF
many	TRBV6-5	.	TRBJ1-2	TGTGCCAGCAGTTACAGTGTCAGGGGAAGTTATGAGAATGGCTACACCTTC	CASSYSVRGSYENGYTF
.	TRBV6-1	TRBD1	TRBJ2-5	TGTGCCAGCAGTGAGTTTCAAGACAGGGGAAAGACCCAGTACTTT	CASSEFQDRGKTQYF
many	TRBV20-1	TRBD2	TRBJ2-7	TGCAGTGCTAGAGTCCCGCTAGCGGGAGTGGGTGAGCAGTACTTC	CSARVPLAGVGEQYF
.	TRBV5-1	.	TRBJ1-4	TGCGCCAGCAGCTTCGCCCCCGTCGACGGCTCGGGTAATGAAAAACTGTTTTTT	CASSFAPVDGSGNEKLFF
many	TRBV4-1	.	TRBJ2-3	TGCGCCAGCAGCCAAGGGGCAGGAACTAGCACAGATACGCAGTATTTT	CASSQGAGTSTDTQYF
few	TRBV6-1	.	TRBJ1-5	TGTGCCAGCAGTGAAGGGCATCAGCCCCCCCATTTT	CASSEGHQPPHF
few	TRBV6-5	.	TRBJ2-7	TGTGCCAGCAGTTACTCGATTGGCAGGAGCTCCTACGAGCAGTACTTC	CASSYSIGRSSYEQYF
.	TRBV5-1	.	TRBJ2-3	TGCGCCAGCAGCTTGGATTCGATCGGGAGCACAGATACGCAGTATTTT	CASSLDSIGSTDTQYF
.	TRBV6-1	.	TRBJ1-6	TGTGCCAGCAGTGGGGAGGGGATTTCACCCCTCCACTTT	CASSGEGISPLHF
.	TRBV28	.	TRBJ2-1	TGTGCCAGCCATGTCGGGCAGTCATACAGTGATCAGTTCTTC	CASHVGQSYSDQFF
.	TRBV18	.	TRBJ2-1	TGTGCCAGCTCACCCGTTAATGAGCAGTTCTTC	CASSPVNEQFF
many	TRBV20-1	.	TRBJ2-5	TGCAGTGCTAGAGATCGGGCGGGCTTTTCCGGGACCCAGTACTTC	CSARDRAGFSGTQYF
many	TRBV19	TRBD2	TRBJ2-1	TGTGCCAGTAGTATATGGACTAGCGGGCTGAGGAACAATGAGCAGTTCTTC	CASSIWTSGLRNNEQFF